Presented here are 9 T cell receptor beta chains from one specimen sequenced in a study of blood T cell repertoires in COVID-19. The assay was immunoSEQ multiplex PCR, and TCRdb's table has in-frame clones only and misses some. This table has about 180,000 clones, about 83% appearing once. The sequencing input was peripheral blood. Every receptor here comes from a person aged 70 to 85 with COVID-19, enrolled during active disease.

This chain connects TRBV6-5 to TRBJ1-5; D not certain. From germline, CDR1 is MNHEY and CDR2 SVGAGI. Trimming cost V 4 bases and J 1 base, with 11 bases left between them. This CDR3 contains 15 residues. CDR3 coding DNA: TGTGCCAGCAGTTCTGACGGGGTCAGCAATCAGCCCCAGCATTTT. Translated, it gives CASSSDGVSNQPQHF.

V usage is TRBV27 and J usage is TRBJ1-1; maybe TRBD1 (5 bases). Trimming stripped 3 bases from V and 0 bases from J, with 11 bases between. The CDR3 sequence is 15 residues long. The germline V gene encodes CDR1 MNHEY and CDR2 SMNVEV (reference sequence). CDR3: CASSLSGNMNTEAFF. CDR3 nucleotide sequence: TGTGCCAGCAGTTTGTCAGGGAACATGAACACTGAAGCTTTCTTT.

This chain connects TRBV7-3 to TRBJ2-7; 9 bases match TRBD1. This CDR3 spans 15 amino acids. The junction had 10 bases not matched to a gene; V was cut back by 5 bases and J by 5 bases. The germline V gene encodes CDR1 SGHTA and CDR2 FQGTGA. The CDR3 sequence is CASSPGTGSVHEQYF. The DNA of the CDR3 is TGTGCCAGCAGCCCCGGGACAGGGAGTGTCCACGAGCAGTACTTC.

This rearrangement joins TRBV5-1 to TRBJ1-1, with D possibly being TRBD1 (5 bases). CDR1 is SGHRS, CDR2 YFSETQ, per germline. The CDR3 runs 13 residues. Trimming pared 4 bases from V and 3 bases from J, leaving 10 bases between. The CDR3 nucleotides read TGCGCCAGCAGCGCGGGGGACGACACTGAAGCTTTCTTT. Protein product: CASSAGDDTEAFF.

V gene TRBV28 combines with J gene TRBJ2-1; TRBD1 matches 7 bases. V trimming: 5 bases; J trimming: 8 bases; junction bases outside the gene matches: 9. CDR1 and CDR2 (germline): MDHEN, SYDVKM. This CDR3 has 14 amino acids. CDR3 in amino acids: CASSPGGAVYEQFF. CDR3 sequence (DNA): TGTGCCAGCAGTCCAGGGGGAGCGGTTTATGAGCAGTTCTTC.

This chain joins TRBV15 and TRBJ1-2, with D possibly TRBD1 on 6 matching bases. From germline, CDR1 is LNHNV and CDR2 YYDKDF (reference sequence). The CDR3 length is 17 residues. The V gene lost 2 bases and the J gene lost 2 bases, with 18 bases spanning the gap. The CDR3 reads CATSRPPRTAANYGYTF. DNA of the CDR3: TGTGCCACCAGCAGACCCCCACGGACAGCGGCAAACTATGGCTACACCTTC.

This clone has just one count. This sequence joins TRBV6-2 or TRBV6-3 and TRBJ2-7; D perhaps matches TRBD1 (6 bases). Trimming left V 4 bases short and J 3 bases short, with 16 bases between. CDR3 length: 15 residues. Per germline, CDR1 MNHEY and CDR2 SVGEGT. The CDR3 protein is CASSSTRQARYEQYF. The CDR3 DNA follows: TGTGCCAGCAGTTCGACAAGACAGGCTCGCTACGAGCAGTACTTC.

The chain is built from TRBV9 and TRBJ2-2, with a tentative D call TRBD2 (5 bases). Germline CDR1 is SGDLS and CDR2 is YYNGEE. The length of the CDR3 is 13 residues. With 5 bases removed from V and 8 bases from J, the gap between germline ends came to 13 bases. The CDR3 DNA reads TGTGCCAGCAGATGGGGAGCGACGGGGGAGCTGTTTTTT. Translating gives CASRWGATGELFF.

The CDR3 loop is CASSVSRGMLYEQYF. CDR3 bases: TGTGCCAGTAGTGTCAGTAGGGGGATGCTCTACGAGCAGTACTTC. This sequence joins TRBV19 and TRBJ2-7, with D tentatively TRBD1 (6 bases). V was clipped by 5 bases and J by 3 bases, with 17 bases between them. Germline CDR1 is LNHDA and CDR2 is SQIVND (reference sequence). This CDR3 comprises 15 residues.